Listed here is a single T cell receptor (beta chain). The junction departs from the called germline gene at one end, perhaps through a read error. These data originate in a study of OX40 agonist ivuxolimab in advanced cancers. The CDR3 has 12 amino acids. Germline V gene lookup returns CDR1 GTSNPN and CDR2 SVGIG (reference sequence). Assay used: immunoSEQ multiplex PCR; TCRdb lists only in-frame clones, some missing. The profile shows tens of thousands of clones, just over 85% of them singletons. The chain couples TRBV30 to TRBJ1-4; maybe TRBD1 (6 bases). The sequencing here drew on CD4+ or CD8+ T cells sorted from blood, taken in a trial of the OX40 agonist ivuxolimab. This clonotype was sampled from an adult with an advanced solid tumor such as melanoma, head and neck, liver or kidney cancer. The CDR3 DNA is TGTGCCTGGTCCCTGAACAGGGAAAATCTGTTTTTT. It yields the protein CAWSLNRENLFF.